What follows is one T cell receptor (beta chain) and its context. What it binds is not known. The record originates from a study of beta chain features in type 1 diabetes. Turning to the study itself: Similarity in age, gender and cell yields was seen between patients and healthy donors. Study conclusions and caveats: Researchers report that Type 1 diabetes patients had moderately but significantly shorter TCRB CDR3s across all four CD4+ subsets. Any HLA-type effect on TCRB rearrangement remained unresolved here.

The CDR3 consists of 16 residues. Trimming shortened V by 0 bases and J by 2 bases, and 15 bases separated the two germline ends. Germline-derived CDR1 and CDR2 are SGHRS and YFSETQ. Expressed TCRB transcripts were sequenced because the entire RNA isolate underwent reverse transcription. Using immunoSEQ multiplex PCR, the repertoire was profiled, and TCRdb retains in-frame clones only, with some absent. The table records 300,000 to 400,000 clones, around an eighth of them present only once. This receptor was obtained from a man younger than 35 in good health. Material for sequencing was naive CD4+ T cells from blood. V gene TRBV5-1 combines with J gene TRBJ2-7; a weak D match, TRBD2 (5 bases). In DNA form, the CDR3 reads TGCGCCAGCAGCTTGGGGGTAGCGTCTAGGACCTACGAGCAGTACTTC. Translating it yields CASSLGVASRTYEQYF. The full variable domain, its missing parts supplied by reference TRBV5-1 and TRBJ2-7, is KAGVTQTPRYLIKTRGQQVTLSCSPISGHRSVSWYQQTPGQGLQFLFEYFSETQRNKGNFPGRFSGRQFSNSRSEMNVSTLELGDSALYLCASSLGVASRTYEQYFGPGTRLTVT.